This TCR beta chain emerged from a study of liver allograft versus peripheral blood T cells. Overall study: Transplanted livers held T cell receptor repertoires, and these were compared with repertoires in recipients' peripheral blood. Study conclusions and caveats: Repertoires of T cell receptors that resided inside liver allografts reportedly differed from those in peripheral blood.

TCRdb reanalysed the reads using MiXCR and keeps one entry per CDR3 protein. The table shows about 2,700 distinct CDR3 sequences, with 15% to 17% occurring only once. By share, this clonotype counts as medium-sized. The antigen remains unidentified. The clonotype was recovered from a human patient who had a liver transplant. These T cells may partly come from the graft donor.

The CDR3 protein is CASGGGTEKLFF. CDR3 bases: TGTGCCAGTGGGGGGGGAACGGAAAAACTGTTTTTT. The genes are TRBV9 and TRBJ1-4; perhaps TRBD1 as D (5 bases). Trimming shortened V by 8 bases and J by 8 bases, and 13 bases separated the two germline ends. Germline CDR1 is SGDLS and CDR2 is YYNGEE. The CDR3 is made up of 12 amino acids.